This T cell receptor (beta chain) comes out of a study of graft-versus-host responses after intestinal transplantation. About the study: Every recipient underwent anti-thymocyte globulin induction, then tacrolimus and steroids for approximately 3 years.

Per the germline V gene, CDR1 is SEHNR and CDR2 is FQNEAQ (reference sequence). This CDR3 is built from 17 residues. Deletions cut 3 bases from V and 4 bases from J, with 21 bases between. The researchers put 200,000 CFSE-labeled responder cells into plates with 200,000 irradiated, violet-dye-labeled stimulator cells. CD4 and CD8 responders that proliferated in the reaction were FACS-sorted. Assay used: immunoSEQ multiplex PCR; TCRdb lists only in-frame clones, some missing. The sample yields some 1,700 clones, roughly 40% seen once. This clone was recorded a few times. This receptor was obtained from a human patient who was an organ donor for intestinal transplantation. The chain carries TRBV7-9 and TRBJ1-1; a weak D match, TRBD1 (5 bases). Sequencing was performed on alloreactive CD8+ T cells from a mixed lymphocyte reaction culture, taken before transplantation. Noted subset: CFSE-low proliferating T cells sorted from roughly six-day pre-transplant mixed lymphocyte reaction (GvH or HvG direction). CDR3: CASSLFNRQLLGTEAFF. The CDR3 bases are TGTGCCAGCAGCTTGTTTAACCGACAGCTCCTAGGCACTGAAGCTTTCTTT.